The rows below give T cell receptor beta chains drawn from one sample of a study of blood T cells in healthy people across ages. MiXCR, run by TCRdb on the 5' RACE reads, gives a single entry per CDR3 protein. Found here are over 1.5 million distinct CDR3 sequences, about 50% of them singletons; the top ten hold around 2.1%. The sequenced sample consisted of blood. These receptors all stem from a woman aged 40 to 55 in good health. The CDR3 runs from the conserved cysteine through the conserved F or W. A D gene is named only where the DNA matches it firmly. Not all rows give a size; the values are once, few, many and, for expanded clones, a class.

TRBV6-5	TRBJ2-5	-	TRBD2	CASSQTSGGPGTQYF	TGTGCCAGCAGTCAGACTAGCGGGGGCCCCGGGACCCAGTACTTC
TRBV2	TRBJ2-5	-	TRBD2	CASNLAGGLETQYF	TGTGCCAGCAATCTAGCGGGGGGACTAGAGACCCAGTACTTC
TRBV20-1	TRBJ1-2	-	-	CSAFGSQGYGYTF	TGCAGTGCTTTTGGGTCCCAAGGCTATGGCTACACCTTC
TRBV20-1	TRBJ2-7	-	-	CSANSAGVEQYF	TGCAGTGCGAACTCGGCAGGGGTCGAGCAGTACTTC
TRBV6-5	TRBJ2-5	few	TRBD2	CASSYGTSGPQETQYF	TGTGCCAGCAGTTACGGGACTAGCGGGCCCCAAGAGACCCAGTACTTC
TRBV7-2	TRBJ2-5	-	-	CASSYWTEETQYF	TGTGCCAGCAGCTATTGGACAGAAGAGACCCAGTACTTC
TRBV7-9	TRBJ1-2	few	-	CASSLRRYGYTF	TGTGCCAGCAGCTTACGGCGGTATGGCTACACCTTC
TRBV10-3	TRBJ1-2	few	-	CAIREVRDTDNYGYTF	TGTGCCATCAGAGAGGTCCGGGACACCGATAACTATGGCTACACCTTC
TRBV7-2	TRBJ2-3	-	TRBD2	CASSLRMPLLTSGGNDTQYF	TGTGCCAGCAGCTTAAGGATGCCTCTACTCACTAGCGGGGGAAATGATACGCAGTATTTT
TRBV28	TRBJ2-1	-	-	CASSLDTRRKFF	TGTGCCAGCAGTTTAGACACCCGGAGGAAGTTCTTC
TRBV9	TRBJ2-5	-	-	CASSVGIGPGETQYF	TGTGCCAGCAGCGTAGGGATAGGACCAGGGGAGACCCAGTACTTC
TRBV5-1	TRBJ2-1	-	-	CASSLEHLGNEQFF	TGCGCCAGCAGCTTGGAGCACCTTGGGAATGAGCAGTTCTTC
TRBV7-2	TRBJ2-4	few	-	CASSPTGQGNIQYF	TGTGCCAGCAGCCCCACAGGGCAGGGAAACATTCAGTACTTC
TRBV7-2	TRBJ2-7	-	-	CASSLASSYNEQYF	TGCGCCAGCAGCTTGGCCAGCTCCTACAATGAGCAGTACTTC
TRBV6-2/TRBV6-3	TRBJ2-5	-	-	CASKQYYQETQYF	TGTGCCAGCAAACAGTATTACCAAGAGACCCAGTACTTC
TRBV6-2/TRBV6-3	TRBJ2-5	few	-	CASRAGPRETQYF	TGTGCCAGCAGAGCAGGGCCTCGGGAGACCCAGTACTTC
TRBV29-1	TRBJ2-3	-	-	CSVEKQGTDTQYF	TGCAGCGTTGAAAAACAGGGCACAGATACGCAGTATTTT
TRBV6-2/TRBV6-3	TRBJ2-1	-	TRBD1	CASIRDSRVYNEQFF	TGTGCCAGCATACGGGACAGCCGAGTTTACAATGAGCAGTTCTTC
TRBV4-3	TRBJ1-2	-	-	CASSQDARSGGHYGYTF	TGCGCCAGCAGCCAAGACGCGCGGTCAGGAGGGCACTATGGCTACACCTTC
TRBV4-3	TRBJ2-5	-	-	CASSQDTRKKTQYF	TGCGCCAGCAGCCAAGATACCAGGAAGAAGACCCAGTACTTC
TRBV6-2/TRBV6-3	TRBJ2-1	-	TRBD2	CARGPGTSGGRSSYNEQFF	TGTGCCAGGGGACCTGGGACTAGCGGGGGGCGGAGCTCCTACAATGAGCAGTTCTTC
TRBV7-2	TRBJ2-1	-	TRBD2	CASSLALSSGGVQFF	TGTGCCAGCAGCTTAGCGCTTTCTAGCGGGGGGGTCCAGTTCTTC
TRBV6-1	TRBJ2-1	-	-	CASSKGGIQGQFF	TGTGCCAGCAGTAAAGGGGGAATTCAAGGGCAGTTCTTC